These 32 T cell receptor beta chains were sequenced from one sample in a study of naive and memory T cell subsets. An equimolar mix of two oligonucleotides served as the beta constant-region primer for TRBC1 and TRBC2. Four rounds of PCR amplified the ligated cDNA using nested alpha and beta constant-region primers plus SP2. MiXCR was run by TCRdb on the UMI-ligation and nested PCR reads, yielding one entry per CDR3 protein. This table holds over 80,000 distinct CDR3 sequences, 10% to 12% found once. Their specific antigens are unknown. General observations from the study: Possibly reflecting memory cells re-expressing CD45RA, a few larger clonotypes occurred in naive repertoires, especially CD8.

Sequences were obtained from naive CD4+ T cells from blood. The receptors were gathered from a human donor in good health.

This chain joins TRBV20-1 and TRBJ2-1, with 11 bases lining up with TRBD1. The germline V gene encodes CDR1 DFQATT and CDR2 SNEGSKA (reference sequence). Trimming took 2 bases from V and 4 from J; bases not matched to a gene: 1. CDR3 size: 14 residues. The CDR3 coding sequence is TGCAGTGCTAGAAGGGACAGGGGGTACAATGAGCAGTTCTTC. Translation: CSARRDRGYNEQFF.

The J gene is TRBJ1-6, the V gene TRBV7-2; D is ambiguous. V lost 1 base to trimming and J lost 7 bases, with 5 bases between them. Germline V gene data show CDR1 as SGHTA and CDR2 as FQGNSA. The CDR3 is made up of 13 amino acids. This CDR3 reads CASSLESNSPLHF. The CDR3 nucleotides are TGTGCCAGCAGCTTAGAGAGCAATTCACCCCTCCACTTT.

This clonotype was recorded many times. This rearrangement joins TRBV27 to TRBJ2-3; D gene uncertain. Germline V CDR1 and CDR2: MNHEY, SMNVEV (reference sequence). The ends were cut back, 8 bases at V and 0 bases at J, with 6 bases in the middle. The CDR3 runs 12 residues. The CDR3 loop reads CASWRSTDTQYF. CDR3 sequence (DNA): TGTGCCAGCTGGAGAAGCACAGATACGCAGTATTTT.

The chain links TRBV27 to TRBJ2-1; possibly TRBD1 for D (5 bases). Germline assignment: CDR1 MNHEY and CDR2 SMNVEV (reference sequence). The CDR3 contains 15 residues. Deletions cut 2 bases from V and 6 bases from J, with 14 bases between. The DNA of the CDR3 is TGTGCCAGCAGTTTAGTAGGATTTAGGGGCAATGAGCAGTTCTTC. Protein sequence: CASSLVGFRGNEQFF.

The V and J genes are TRBV12-3 or TRBV12-4 and TRBJ1-2; D may be TRBD1 (5 bases). V was pared by 6 bases and J by 0 bases, with 14 bases between. The CDR3 totals 15 residues. This CDR3 is CASSRGWQANYGYTF. The CDR3 region has the DNA TGTGCCAGCAGCCGGGGCTGGCAAGCTAACTATGGCTACACCTTC.

The chain couples TRBV6-2 or TRBV6-3 to TRBJ1-1, with 9 bases lining up with TRBD1. The length of the CDR3 is 14 residues. J was trimmed by 3 bases and V by 6 bases; bases with no gene match: 5. CDR1 and CDR2 from the germline V gene are MNHEY and SVGEGT. CDR3: CASSYRGRDTEAFF. DNA of the CDR3: TGTGCCAGCAGCTACAGGGGGCGCGACACTGAAGCTTTCTTT.

This clonotype has only a few counts. The chain links TRBV10-3 to TRBJ2-7, with D perhaps assigned TRBD1 or TRBD2 (5 bases each). The CDR3 contains 14 residues. Germline CDR1 is ENHRY and CDR2 is SYGVKD. Trimming removed 3 bases at V and 1 base at J, with 10 bases between. CDR3 sequence: CAISDWGSSYEQYF. DNA of the CDR3: TGTGCCATCAGTGACTGGGGGAGTTCCTACGAGCAGTACTTC.

In this sample, this clonotype turned up many times. Here the CDR3 reads CASSLGGTGSYEQYF. In DNA, the CDR3 is TGTGCCAGCAGCTTAGGCGGGACAGGGTCCTACGAGCAGTACTTC. The chain recombines TRBV11-3 with TRBJ2-7, with 9 bases identical to TRBD1. Trimming took 1 base from V and 1 from J; bases not matched to a gene: 2. This CDR3 spans 15 amino acids. The V gene's germline CDR1 is SGHNT and CDR2 YENEEA.

This clonotype was observed a few times. The chain employs TRBV19 and TRBJ1-5; 9 bases match TRBD1. The CDR3 extends over 14 amino acids. Unmatched junction bases numbered 6, after V lost 5 bases and J lost 7 bases. Germline V gene sequence: CDR1 LNHDA, CDR2 SQIVND (reference sequence). CDR3 sequence reads: CASSGQGSNQPQHF. CDR3 nucleotides: TGTGCCAGTAGTGGACAGGGGTCTAACCAGCCCCAGCATTTT.

This clonotype has a count of ten or more. The rearrangement joins TRBV4-3 to TRBJ1-1; a weak D match, TRBD1 (5 bases). This CDR3 is built from 15 residues. V was shortened by 0 bases and J by 1 base, with 9 bases between the two germline ends. CDR1 and CDR2 from the germline V gene are LGHNA and YSLEER. The CDR3 spells CASSQEWTQNTEAFF. The CDR3 DNA sequence: TGCGCCAGCAGCCAAGAATGGACACAGAACACTGAAGCTTTCTTT.

This clonotype was seen ten or more times. This chain links TRBV6-2 or TRBV6-3 with TRBJ1-5; D gene uncertain. Germline CDR1 and CDR2: MNHEY and SVGEGT. The CDR3 sequence is 16 residues long. Deletions cut 1 base from V and 9 bases from J, with 19 bases between. The CDR3, as DNA: TGTGCCAGCAGTTACTTGGAAGGAGGGCTAACCCGGCCCCAGCATTTT. Translating it yields CASSYLEGGLTRPQHF.

This chain joins TRBV21-1 and TRBJ2-1; no check of the table's D call, TRBD1, against the DNA was made. TRBV21-1 is termed a pseudogene. CDR3 length: 17 residues. CDR3 region: CASSRDTGGSSYNEQFF. For the CDR3, the DNA is TGTGCCAGCAGCAGAGACACAGGAGGAAGCTCCTACAATGAGCAGTTCTTC.

This clonotype turned up a few times. This rearrangement joins TRBV7-2 to TRBJ2-3, with D uncertain. Germline V CDR1 and CDR2: SGHTA, FQGNSA. V shed 5 bases and J shed 4 bases, with 10 bases lying between them. The CDR3 covers 13 residues. The DNA of the CDR3 is TGTGCCAGCAGCCACCCCCCCGCAGATACGCAGTATTTT. Its protein is CASSHPPADTQYF.

The chain uses TRBV5-1 and TRBJ1-2, with 8 bases lining up with TRBD1. Germline CDR1 reads SGHRS; CDR2 reads YFSETQ. V lost 4 bases and J lost 8; bases outside the gene matches: 7. The CDR3 loop spans 13 amino acids. CDR3 DNA sequence: TGCGCCAGCAGCCCCGGGACAGGCTGGGGCTACACCTTC. Its protein product is CASSPGTGWGYTF.

This clonotype was counted between two and nine times. The rearrangement links TRBV7-9 to TRBJ1-1; D may be TRBD1 (5 bases). V gave up 1 base and J gave up 4 bases, with 13 bases separating them. Germline V gives CDR1 SEHNR, CDR2 FQNEAQ (reference sequence). This CDR3 has 15 amino acids. The CDR3 DNA reads TGTGCCAGCAGCTTAGTTGGGGGTCTGGGCACTGAAGCTTTCTTT. Its protein product is CASSLVGGLGTEAFF.

This clonotype showed up just a few times. The gene calls are TRBV6-2 or TRBV6-3 and TRBJ2-7; D is ambiguous. The CDR3 covers 13 residues. Trimming left V 6 bases short and J 3 bases short, with 12 bases between. In germline, CDR1 is MNHEY, CDR2 SVGEGT. The CDR3 coding sequence is TGTGCCAGCAGCCATGGGTCCAACTACGAGCAGTACTTC. It yields the protein CASSHGSNYEQYF.

This clonotype was seen a single time. The J gene is TRBJ1-6, the V gene TRBV4-2, with no clear D. Trimming removed 4 bases at V and 11 bases at J, with 21 bases between. The CDR3 is made up of 16 amino acids. Germline V gene data show CDR1 as LGHNA and CDR2 as YNFKEQ. The CDR3 spells CASSPIQGPSSAPLHF. The CDR3 bases are TGTGCCAGCAGCCCAATACAAGGACCGAGTTCAGCACCCCTCCACTTT.

This clonotype has only a few counts. The rearrangement joins TRBV25-1 to TRBJ2-7, with D possibly matching TRBD1 (6 bases). CDR3 length: 15 residues. Germline-derived CDR1 and CDR2 are MGHDK and SYGVNS. V was trimmed by 2 bases and J by 5 bases, leaving 16 bases between them. The CDR3 nucleotides read TGTGCCAGCAGTGAAGATCTGAGGACAGTCCACGAGCAGTACTTC. This codes for CASSEDLRTVHEQYF.

This clonotype was seen at least ten times. V and J are TRBV7-2 and TRBJ2-3; no reliable D call. The ends were cut back, 5 bases at V and 2 bases at J, with 11 bases in the middle. Germline V gives CDR1 SGHTA, CDR2 FQGNSA. The CDR3 has 14 amino acids. CDR3 sequence (DNA): TGTGCCAGCAGCGTCAGACAAACCACAGATACGCAGTATTTT. Residues: CASSVRQTTDTQYF.

The CDR3: CSARLVSGRAGELFF. The CDR3 DNA reads TGCAGTGCTAGGCTGGTTAGCGGGAGGGCCGGGGAGCTGTTTTTT. The genes are TRBV20-1 and TRBJ2-2; 11 bases map to TRBD2. Trimming cost V 3 bases and J 6 bases; bases outside gene matches: 6. Germline CDR1 and CDR2: DFQATT and SNEGSKA (reference sequence). The CDR3 is 15 amino acids.

This clonotype was observed a handful of times. The chain recombines TRBV12-3 or TRBV12-4 with TRBJ1-5; D unclear. V was pared by 6 bases and J by 5 bases, with 11 bases between. This CDR3 comprises 13 residues. In DNA form, the CDR3 reads TGTGCCAGCAGCCCCTCCCGACATCAGCCCCAGCATTTT. Translation gives CASSPSRHQPQHF.

This clonotype occurred a few times. The chain joins TRBV11-1 to TRBJ2-3; tentatively, D is TRBD2 (6 bases). Germline V CDR1 and CDR2: SGHAT, FQDESV (reference sequence). Trimming stripped 4 bases from V and 4 bases from J, with 21 bases between. The CDR3 contains 17 residues. The CDR3 nucleotides read TGTGCCAGCAGCTCCACCCTGACTAGAGGGCAGTCAGATACGCAGTATTTT. It is translated as CASSSTLTRGQSDTQYF.

The rearrangement links TRBV5-1 to TRBJ2-7, with 7 bases fitting TRBD1. There are 14 residues in the CDR3. Germline CDR1 reads SGHRS; CDR2 reads YFSETQ. Trimming at V came to 4 bases and at J to 2 bases, leaving 6 bases not matched to a gene. The CDR3 DNA reads as TGCGCCAGCAGCACCAAGACAGGGACCTACGAGCAGTACTTC. Its translation is CASSTKTGTYEQYF.

This clonotype was seen a handful of times. This chain uses TRBV6-6 with TRBJ2-7, with TRBD1 matching 8 bases. Germline trimming cut 6 bases from V and 0 bases from J; bases unmatched to any gene: 13. The CDR3 has 17 amino acids. Germline V gene lookup returns CDR1 MNHNY and CDR2 SVGAGI (reference sequence). The CDR3: CASRLHAGTGSSYEQYF. Written as DNA, the CDR3 is TGTGCCAGCAGACTCCACGCCGGGACAGGCAGCTCCTACGAGCAGTACTTC.

J is TRBJ1-1 and V is TRBV29-1; D call uncertain. The CDR3 covers 11 residues. Germline-derived CDR1 and CDR2 are SQVTM and ANQGSEA. Trimming cost V 5 bases and J 4 bases, with 8 bases left between them. In DNA, the CDR3 is TGCAGCGTTTCCCGAACCACTGAAGCTTTCTTT. It codes for CSVSRTTEAFF.

The chain carries TRBV12-3 or TRBV12-4 and TRBJ1-6, with D perhaps TRBD1 (5 bases). Trimming shortened V by 8 bases and J by 6 bases, and 20 bases separated the two germline ends. The CDR3 extends over 16 amino acids. The CDR3 DNA follows: TGTGCCAGCTCGGAAGGCCCGGGACGGCGTAATTCACCCCTCCACTTT. This sequence encodes CASSEGPGRRNSPLHF.

This clonotype was counted at least ten times. The chain carries TRBV20-1 and TRBJ2-7; 11 bases are a match to TRBD2. CDR3 length equals 15 residues. Germline-derived CDR1 and CDR2 are DFQATT and SNEGSKA (reference sequence). V shed 0 bases and J 3 bases; nucleotides not matched to a gene: 4. The CDR3 is CSARESGLAGYEQYF. The CDR3 nucleotides are TGCAGTGCTAGAGAAAGTGGACTAGCGGGCTACGAGCAGTACTTC.

This clonotype was counted only a few times. CDR3 sequence: CASSLVQPGYTEAFF. CDR3 in DNA: TGTGCCAGCAGCTTAGTGCAACCGGGGTACACTGAAGCTTTCTTT. This chain joins TRBV7-2 and TRBJ1-1; D is uncertain. From germline, CDR1 is SGHTA and CDR2 FQGNSA. With 1 base removed from V and 3 bases from J, the gap between germline ends came to 12 bases. CDR3 length equals 15 residues.

The V call is TRBV19, the J call TRBJ2-1; 7 nucleotides line up with TRBD2. Germline-derived CDR1 and CDR2 are LNHDA and SQIVND (reference sequence). V gave up 10 bases and J gave up 10 bases; unmatched junction bases: 22. The CDR3 covers 16 residues. The CDR3 DNA reads as TGTGCCACCACCCAGTCTTTAAGCTTTAGCGGGCCCGAGCAGTTCTTC. This sequence encodes CATTQSLSFSGPEQFF.

This chain joins TRBV5-1 and TRBJ2-2, with a tentative D call TRBD1 (6 bases). V was trimmed by 5 bases and J by 0 bases, leaving 11 bases between them. CDR3 length: 15 residues. CDR1 is SGHRS, CDR2 YFSETQ, per germline. CDR3 protein: CASRVGTPNTGELFF. DNA for the CDR3: TGCGCCAGCAGGGTCGGGACACCGAACACCGGGGAGCTGTTTTTT. Based on the CDR3 plus reference TRBV5-1 and TRBJ2-2, the full variable domain is KAGVTQTPRYLIKTRGQQVTLSCSPISGHRSVSWYQQTPGQGLQFLFEYFSETQRNKGNFPGRFSGRQFSNSRSEMNVSTLELGDSALYLCASRVGTPNTGELFFGEGSRLTVL.

This clonotype was counted many times. The V call is TRBV15, the J call TRBJ2-5; weak D call: TRBD1 (5 bases). The CDR3 runs 15 residues. The ends were cut back, 0 bases at V and 0 bases at J, with 8 bases in the middle. CDR1 and CDR2 from the germline V gene are LNHNV and YYDKDF (reference sequence). The CDR3 spells CATSRDQGHQETQYF. Written as DNA, the CDR3 is TGTGCCACCAGCAGAGATCAGGGCCACCAAGAGACCCAGTACTTC.

In its sample, this clonotype was seen many times. CDR3 DNA sequence: TGTGCCAGCAGTATCCAGGAGTTTGGGCGCCGGAACACCGGGGAGCTGTTTTTT. Translated, it gives CASSIQEFGRRNTGELFF. The rearrangement joins TRBV6-2 or TRBV6-3 to TRBJ2-2; no clear D. Trimming took off 5 bases at V and 1 base at J, with 20 bases between the two ends. CDR3 length: 18 residues. From germline, CDR1 is MNHEY and CDR2 SVGEGT.